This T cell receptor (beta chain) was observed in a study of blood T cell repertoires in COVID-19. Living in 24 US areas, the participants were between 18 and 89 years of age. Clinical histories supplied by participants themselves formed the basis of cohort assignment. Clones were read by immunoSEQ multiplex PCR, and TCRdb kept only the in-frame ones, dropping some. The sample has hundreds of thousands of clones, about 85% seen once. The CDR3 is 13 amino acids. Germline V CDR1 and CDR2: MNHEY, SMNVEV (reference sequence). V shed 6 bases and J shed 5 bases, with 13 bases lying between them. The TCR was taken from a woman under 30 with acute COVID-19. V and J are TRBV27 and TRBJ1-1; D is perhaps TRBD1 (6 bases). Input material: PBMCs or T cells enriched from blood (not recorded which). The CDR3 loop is CASRTGLRTEAFF. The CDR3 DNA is TGTGCCAGCAGAACAGGGCTCAGGACTGAAGCTTTCTTT.